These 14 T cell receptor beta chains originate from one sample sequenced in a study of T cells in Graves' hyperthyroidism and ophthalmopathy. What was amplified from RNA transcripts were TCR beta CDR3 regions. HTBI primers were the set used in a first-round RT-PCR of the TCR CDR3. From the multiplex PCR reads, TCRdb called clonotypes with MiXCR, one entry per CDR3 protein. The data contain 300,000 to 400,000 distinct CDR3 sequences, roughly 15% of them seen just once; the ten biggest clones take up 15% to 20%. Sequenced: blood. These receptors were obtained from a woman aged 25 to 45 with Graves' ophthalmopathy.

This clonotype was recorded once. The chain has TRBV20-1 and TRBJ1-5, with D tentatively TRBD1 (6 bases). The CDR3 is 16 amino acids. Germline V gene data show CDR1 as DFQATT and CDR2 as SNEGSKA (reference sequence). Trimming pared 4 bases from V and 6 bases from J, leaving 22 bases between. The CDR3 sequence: CSATTGKGRGAQPQHF. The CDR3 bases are TGCAGTGCTACCACAGGGAAGGGGAGAGGGGCTCAGCCCCAGCATTTT.

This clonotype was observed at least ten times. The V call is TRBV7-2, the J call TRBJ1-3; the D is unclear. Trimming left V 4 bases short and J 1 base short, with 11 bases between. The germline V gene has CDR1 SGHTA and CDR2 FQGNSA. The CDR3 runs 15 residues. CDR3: CASSYAGLSGNTIYF. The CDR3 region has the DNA TGTGCCAGCAGCTATGCAGGATTGTCTGGAAACACCATATATTTT. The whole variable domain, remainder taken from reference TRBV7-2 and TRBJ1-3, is GAGVSQSPSNKVTEKGKDVELRCDPISGHTALYWYRQSLGQGLEFLIYFQGNSAPDKSGLPSDRFSAERTGGSVSTLTIQRTQQEDSAVYLCASSYAGLSGNTIYFGEGSWLTVV.

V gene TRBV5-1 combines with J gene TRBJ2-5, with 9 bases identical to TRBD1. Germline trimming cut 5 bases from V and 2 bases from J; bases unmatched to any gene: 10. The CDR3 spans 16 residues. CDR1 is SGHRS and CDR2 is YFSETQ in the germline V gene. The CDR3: CASSKEQGARQETQYF. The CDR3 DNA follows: TGCGCCAGCAGTAAAGAACAGGGGGCGCGTCAAGAGACCCAGTACTTC.

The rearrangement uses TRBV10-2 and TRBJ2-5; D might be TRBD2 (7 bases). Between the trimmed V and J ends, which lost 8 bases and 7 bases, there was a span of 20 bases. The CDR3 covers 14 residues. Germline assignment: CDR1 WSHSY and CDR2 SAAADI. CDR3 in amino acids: CASWWGGAGVTQYF. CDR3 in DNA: TGCGCCAGCTGGTGGGGGGGGGCGGGAGTGACCCAGTACTTC.

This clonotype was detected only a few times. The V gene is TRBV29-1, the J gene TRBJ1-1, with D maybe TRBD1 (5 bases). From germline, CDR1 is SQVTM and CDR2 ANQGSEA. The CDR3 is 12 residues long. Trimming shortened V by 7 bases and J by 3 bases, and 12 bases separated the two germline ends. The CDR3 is CSDRRGHTEAFF. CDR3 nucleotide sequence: TGCAGCGACAGGCGGGGCCACACTGAAGCTTTCTTT.

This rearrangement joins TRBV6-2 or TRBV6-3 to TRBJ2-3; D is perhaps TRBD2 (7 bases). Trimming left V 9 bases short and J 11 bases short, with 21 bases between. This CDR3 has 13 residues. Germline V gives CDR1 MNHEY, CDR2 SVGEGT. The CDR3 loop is CASREGGVFKQYF. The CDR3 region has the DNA TGTGCCAGTAGAGAGGGGGGGGTTTTCAAGCAGTATTTT.

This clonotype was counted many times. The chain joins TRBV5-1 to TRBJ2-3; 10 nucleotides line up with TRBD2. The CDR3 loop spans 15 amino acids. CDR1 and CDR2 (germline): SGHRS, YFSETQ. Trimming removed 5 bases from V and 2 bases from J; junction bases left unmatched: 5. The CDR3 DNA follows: TGCGCCAGCAGACACAGCGGGGGGGACACAGATACGCAGTATTTT. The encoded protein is CASRHSGGDTDTQYF.

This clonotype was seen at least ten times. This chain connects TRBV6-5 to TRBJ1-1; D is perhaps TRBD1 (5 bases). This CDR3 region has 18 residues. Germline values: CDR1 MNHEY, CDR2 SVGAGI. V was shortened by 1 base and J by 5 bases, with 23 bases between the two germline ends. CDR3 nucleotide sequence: TGTGCCAGCAGTTACTTGACAATACCGCAGGGTAAAGGTACTGAAGCTTTCTTT. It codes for CASSYLTIPQGKGTEAFF.

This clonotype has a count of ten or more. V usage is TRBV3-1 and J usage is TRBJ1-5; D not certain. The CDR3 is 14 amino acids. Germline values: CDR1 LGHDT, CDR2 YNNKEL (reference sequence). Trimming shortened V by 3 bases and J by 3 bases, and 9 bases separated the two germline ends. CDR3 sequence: CASSQVTDNQPQHF. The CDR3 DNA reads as TGTGCCAGCAGCCAGGTTACAGACAATCAGCCCCAGCATTTT.

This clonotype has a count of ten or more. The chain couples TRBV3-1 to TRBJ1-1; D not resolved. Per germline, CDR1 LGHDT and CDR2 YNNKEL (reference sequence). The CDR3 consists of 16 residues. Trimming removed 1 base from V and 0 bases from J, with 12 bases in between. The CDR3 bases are TGTGCCAGCAGCCAAGCGAGGGTCCTCCTGAACACTGAAGCTTTCTTT. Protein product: CASSQARVLLNTEAFF. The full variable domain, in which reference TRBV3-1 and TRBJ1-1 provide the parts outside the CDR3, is DTAVSQTPKYLVTQMGNDKSIKCEQNLGHDTMYWYKQDSKKFLKIMFSYNNKELIINETVPNRFSPKSPDKAHLNLHINSLELGDSAVYFCASSQARVLLNTEAFFGQGTRLTVV.

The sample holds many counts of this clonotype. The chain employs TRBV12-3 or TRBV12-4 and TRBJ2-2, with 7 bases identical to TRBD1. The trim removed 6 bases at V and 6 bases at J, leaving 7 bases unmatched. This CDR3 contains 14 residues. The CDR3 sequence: CASRSGQIPGELFF. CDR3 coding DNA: TGTGCCAGCAGGTCGGGACAGATACCCGGGGAGCTGTTTTTT.

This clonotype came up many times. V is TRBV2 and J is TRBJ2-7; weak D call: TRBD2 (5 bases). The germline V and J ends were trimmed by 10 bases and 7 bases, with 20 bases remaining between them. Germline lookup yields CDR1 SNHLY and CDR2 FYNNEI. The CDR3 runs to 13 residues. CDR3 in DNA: TGTGCCAACAACCCGGGGTCGACTCGGGAGCAGTACTTC. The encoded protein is CANNPGSTREQYF.

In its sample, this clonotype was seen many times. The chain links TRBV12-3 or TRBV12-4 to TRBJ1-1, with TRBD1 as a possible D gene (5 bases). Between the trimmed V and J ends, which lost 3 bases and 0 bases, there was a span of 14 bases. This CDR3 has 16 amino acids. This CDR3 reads CASSFWGWHLNTEAFF. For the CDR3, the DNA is TGTGCCAGCAGTTTTTGGGGCTGGCATCTGAACACTGAAGCTTTCTTT.

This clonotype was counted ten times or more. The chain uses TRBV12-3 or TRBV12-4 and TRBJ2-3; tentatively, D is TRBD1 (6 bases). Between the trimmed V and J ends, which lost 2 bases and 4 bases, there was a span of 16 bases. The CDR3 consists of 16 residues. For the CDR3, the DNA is TGTGCCAGCAGTTTAACGGACAGCAGTATGTCAGATACGCAGTATTTT. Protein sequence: CASSLTDSSMSDTQYF.